This T cell receptor beta chain was captured in a study of blood T cells in healthy people across ages. Findings and caveats of the study: Diversity estimated from one million T cells was considered an underestimate.

Through a sample-barcoded 5' primer and a J-beta primer mix, a second PCR was run for roughly 7 to 12 cycles. Carrying 12 random nucleotides, a template-switch adaptor labeled each individual cDNA molecule. TCRdb itself ran the 5' RACE reads through MiXCR, one entry per CDR3 protein. The sample comprises nearly 800,000 distinct CDR3 sequences, about 25% of which are singletons, and around 3.6% rests with the top ten. The CDR3 spans 14 residues. Trimming shortened V by 5 bases and J by 4 bases, and 13 bases separated the two germline ends. CDR1 and CDR2 (germline): MDHEN, SYDVKM. This clonotype has only a few counts. Its antigen is still unknown. These data were also filed under a second study, of T cells of mothers and their children.

The source is a boy younger than 18 in good health. Sequenced: blood. V and J are TRBV28 and TRBJ2-3; D gene unclear. CDR3 protein: CASSAETTPDTQYF. The CDR3, as DNA: TGTGCCAGCAGTGCTGAGACCACCCCAGATACGCAGTATTTT.